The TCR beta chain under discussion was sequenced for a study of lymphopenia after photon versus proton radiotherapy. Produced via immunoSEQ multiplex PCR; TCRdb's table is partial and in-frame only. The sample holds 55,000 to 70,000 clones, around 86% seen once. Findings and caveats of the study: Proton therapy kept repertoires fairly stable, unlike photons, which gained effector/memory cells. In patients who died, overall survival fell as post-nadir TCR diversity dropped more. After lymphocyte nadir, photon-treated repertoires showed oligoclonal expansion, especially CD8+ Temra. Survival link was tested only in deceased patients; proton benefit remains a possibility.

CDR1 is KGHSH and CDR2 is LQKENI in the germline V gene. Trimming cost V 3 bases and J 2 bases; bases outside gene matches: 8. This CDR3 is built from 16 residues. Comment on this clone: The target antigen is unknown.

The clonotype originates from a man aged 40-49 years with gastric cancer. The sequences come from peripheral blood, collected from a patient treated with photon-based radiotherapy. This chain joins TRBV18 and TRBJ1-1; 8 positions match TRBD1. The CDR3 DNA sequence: TGTGCCAGCTCACCGACAGGGGTAAGGGCTAACACTGAAGCTTTCTTT. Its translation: CASSPTGVRANTEAFF.